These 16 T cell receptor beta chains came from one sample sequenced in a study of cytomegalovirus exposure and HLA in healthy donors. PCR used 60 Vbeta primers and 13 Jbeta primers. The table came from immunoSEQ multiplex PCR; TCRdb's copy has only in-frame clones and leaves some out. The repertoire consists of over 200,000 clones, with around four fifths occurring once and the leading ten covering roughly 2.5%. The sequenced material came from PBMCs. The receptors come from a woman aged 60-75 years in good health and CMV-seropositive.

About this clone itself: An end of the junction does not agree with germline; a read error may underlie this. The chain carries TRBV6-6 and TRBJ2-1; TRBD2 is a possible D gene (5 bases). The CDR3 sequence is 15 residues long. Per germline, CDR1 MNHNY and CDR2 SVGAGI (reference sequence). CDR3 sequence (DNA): TGTGCCAGCAGTTCCCCCACGGAGGATCGCAATGAGCAGCTCTTC. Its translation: CASSSPTEDRNEQLF.

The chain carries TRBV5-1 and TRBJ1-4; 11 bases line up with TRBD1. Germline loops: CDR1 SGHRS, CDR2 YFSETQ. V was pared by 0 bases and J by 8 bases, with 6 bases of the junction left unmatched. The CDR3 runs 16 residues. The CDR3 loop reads CASSLGSGTGGEKLFF. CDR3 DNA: TGCGCCAGCAGCTTGGGTTCCGGGACAGGGGGAGAAAAACTGTTTTTT.

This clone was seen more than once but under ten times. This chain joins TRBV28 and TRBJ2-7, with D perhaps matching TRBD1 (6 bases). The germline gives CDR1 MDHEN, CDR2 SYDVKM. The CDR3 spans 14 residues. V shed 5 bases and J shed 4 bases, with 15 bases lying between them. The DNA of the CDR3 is TGTGCCAGCAGTACCCTACAGGGTTGGTACGAGCAGTACTTC. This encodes CASSTLQGWYEQYF.

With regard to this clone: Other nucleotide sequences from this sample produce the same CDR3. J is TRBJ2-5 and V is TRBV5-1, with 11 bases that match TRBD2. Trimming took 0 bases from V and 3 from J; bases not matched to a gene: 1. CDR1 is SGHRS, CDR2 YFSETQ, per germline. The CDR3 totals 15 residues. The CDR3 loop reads CASSLALAGEETQYF. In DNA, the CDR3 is TGCGCCAGCAGCTTGGCACTAGCGGGAGAAGAGACCCAGTACTTC. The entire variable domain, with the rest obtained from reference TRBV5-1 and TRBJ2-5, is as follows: KAGVTQTPRYLIKTRGQQVTLSCSPISGHRSVSWYQQTPGQGLQFLFEYFSETQRNKGNFPGRFSGRQFSNSRSEMNVSTLELGDSALYLCASSLALAGEETQYFGPGTRLLVL.

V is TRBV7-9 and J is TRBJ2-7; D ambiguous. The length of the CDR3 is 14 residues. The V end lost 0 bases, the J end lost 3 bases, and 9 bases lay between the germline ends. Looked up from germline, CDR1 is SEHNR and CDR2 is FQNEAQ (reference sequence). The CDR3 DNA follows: TGTGCCAGCAGCTTAGCGGGCCCATACTACGAGCAGTACTTC. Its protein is CASSLAGPYYEQYF.

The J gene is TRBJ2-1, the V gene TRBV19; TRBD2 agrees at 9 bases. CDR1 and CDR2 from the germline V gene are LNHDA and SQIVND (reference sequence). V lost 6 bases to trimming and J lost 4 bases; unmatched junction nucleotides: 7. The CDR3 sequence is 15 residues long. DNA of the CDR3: TGTGCCAGTAGCGAGCGGGGGGTGAGTTACAATGAGCAGTTCTTC. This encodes CASSERGVSYNEQFF.

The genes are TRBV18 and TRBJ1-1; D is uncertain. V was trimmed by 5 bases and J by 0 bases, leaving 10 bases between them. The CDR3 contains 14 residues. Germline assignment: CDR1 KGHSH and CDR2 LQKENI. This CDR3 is CASSFGYLNTEAFF. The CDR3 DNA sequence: TGTGCCAGCTCATTCGGTTACCTGAACACTGAAGCTTTCTTT.

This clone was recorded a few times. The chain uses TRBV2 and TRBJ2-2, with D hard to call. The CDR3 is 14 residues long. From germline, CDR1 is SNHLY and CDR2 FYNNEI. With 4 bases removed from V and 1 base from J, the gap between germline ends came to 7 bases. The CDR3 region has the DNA TGTGCCAGCAGTGGTACACGGAACACCGGGGAGCTGTTTTTT. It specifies CASSGTRNTGELFF. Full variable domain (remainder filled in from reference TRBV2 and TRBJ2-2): EPEVTQTPSHQVTQMGQEVILRCVPISNHLYFYWYRQILGQKVEFLVSFYNNEISEKSEIFDDQFSVERPDGSNFTLKIRSTKLEDSAMYFCASSGTRNTGELFFGEGSRLTVL.

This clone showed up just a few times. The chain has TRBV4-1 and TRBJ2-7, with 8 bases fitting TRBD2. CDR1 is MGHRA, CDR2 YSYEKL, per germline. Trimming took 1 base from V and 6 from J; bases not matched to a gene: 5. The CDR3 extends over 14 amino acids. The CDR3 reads CASSQAGGWPEQYF. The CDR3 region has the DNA TGCGCCAGCAGCCAAGCGGGGGGGTGGCCCGAGCAGTACTTC.

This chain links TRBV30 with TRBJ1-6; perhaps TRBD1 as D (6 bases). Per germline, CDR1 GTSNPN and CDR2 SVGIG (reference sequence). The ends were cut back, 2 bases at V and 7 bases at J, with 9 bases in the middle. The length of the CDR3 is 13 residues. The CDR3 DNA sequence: TGTGCCTGGAGTTTCGGGACAAATTCACCCCTCCACTTT. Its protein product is CAWSFGTNSPLHF.

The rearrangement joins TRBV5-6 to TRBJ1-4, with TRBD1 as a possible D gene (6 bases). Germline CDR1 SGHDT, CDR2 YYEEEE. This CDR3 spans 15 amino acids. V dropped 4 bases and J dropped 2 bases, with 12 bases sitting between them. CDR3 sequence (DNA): TGTGCCAGCAGCCCCAGGGGAGGGACTAATGAAAAACTGTTTTTT. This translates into CASSPRGGTNEKLFF.

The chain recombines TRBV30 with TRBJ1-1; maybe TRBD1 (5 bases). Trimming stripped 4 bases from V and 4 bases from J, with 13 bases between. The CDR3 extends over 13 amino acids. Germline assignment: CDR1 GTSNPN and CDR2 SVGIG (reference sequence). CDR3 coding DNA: TGTGCCTGGACCATTTCGGGGGGCACTGAAGCTTTCTTT. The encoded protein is CAWTISGGTEAFF. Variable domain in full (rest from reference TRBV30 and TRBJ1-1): SQTIHQWPATLVQPVGSPLSLECTVEGTSNPNLYWYRQAAGRGLQLLFYSVGIGQISSEVPQNLSASRPQDRQFILSSKKLLLSDSGFYLCAWTISGGTEAFFGQGTRLTVV.

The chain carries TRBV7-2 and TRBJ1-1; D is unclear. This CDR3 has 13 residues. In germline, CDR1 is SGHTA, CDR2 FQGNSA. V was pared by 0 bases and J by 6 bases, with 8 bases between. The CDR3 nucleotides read TGTGCCAGCAGCTTAGCGGAGCTATCTGAAGCTTTCTTT. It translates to CASSLAELSEAFF.

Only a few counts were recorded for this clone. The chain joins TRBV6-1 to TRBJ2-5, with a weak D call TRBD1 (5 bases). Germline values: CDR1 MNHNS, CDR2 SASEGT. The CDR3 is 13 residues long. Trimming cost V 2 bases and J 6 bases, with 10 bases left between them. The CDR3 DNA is TGTGCCAGCAGTGAACGCAGGGAAAAGACCCAGTACTTC. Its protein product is CASSERREKTQYF.

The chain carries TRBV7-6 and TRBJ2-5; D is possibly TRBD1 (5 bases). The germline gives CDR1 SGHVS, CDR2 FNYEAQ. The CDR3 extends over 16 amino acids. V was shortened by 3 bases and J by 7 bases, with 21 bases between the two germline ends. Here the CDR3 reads CASSFFQSDLRGTQYF. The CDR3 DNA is TGTGCCAGCAGCTTCTTTCAGAGCGACCTTAGGGGGACCCAGTACTTC.

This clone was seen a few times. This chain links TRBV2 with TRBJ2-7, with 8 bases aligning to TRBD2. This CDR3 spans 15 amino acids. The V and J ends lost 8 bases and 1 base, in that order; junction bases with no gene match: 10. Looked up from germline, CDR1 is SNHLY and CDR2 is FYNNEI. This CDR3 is CASGLGSGSSYEQYF. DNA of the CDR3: TGTGCCAGCGGCCTTGGGAGCGGGAGTTCCTACGAGCAGTACTTC.